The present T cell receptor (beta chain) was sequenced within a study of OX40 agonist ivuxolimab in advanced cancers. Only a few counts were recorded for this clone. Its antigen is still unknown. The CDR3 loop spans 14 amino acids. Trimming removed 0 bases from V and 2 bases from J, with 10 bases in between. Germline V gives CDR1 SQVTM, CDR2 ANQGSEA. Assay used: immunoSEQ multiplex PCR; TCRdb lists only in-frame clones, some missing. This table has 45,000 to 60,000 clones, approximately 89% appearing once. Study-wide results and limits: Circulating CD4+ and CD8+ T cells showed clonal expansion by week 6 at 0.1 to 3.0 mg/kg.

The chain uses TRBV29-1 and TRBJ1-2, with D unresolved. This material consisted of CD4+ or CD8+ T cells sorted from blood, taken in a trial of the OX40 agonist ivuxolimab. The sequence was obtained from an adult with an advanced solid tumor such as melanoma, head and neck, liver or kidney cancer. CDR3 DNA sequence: TGCAGCGTTGAAGATCTCGCAGGAAACTATGGCTACACCTTC. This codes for CSVEDLAGNYGYTF.